These T cell receptor beta chains were read from a single sample in a study of blood T cell repertoires in COVID-19. Here immunoSEQ multiplex PCR was the method, and the copy in TCRdb shows in-frame clones only, minus some. The sample has some 290,000 clones, about 86% seen once; the top ten hold about 12%. Source material: peripheral blood. Every receptor here comes from a woman aged 25 to 39 with COVID-19, enrolled during active disease. Each CDR3 is given with its conserved first and last residue. A D gene is named only where the DNA matches it firmly. Clone size appears in some rows only: once, few, many, or a class for an expanded clone.

abundance	v_gene	d_gene	j_gene	CDR3nt	CDR3aa
NA	TRBV7-6	TRBD2	TRBJ2-2	TGTGCCAGCAGCGCCCGGGGGGGGCAGGGGACCGGGGAGCTGTTTTTT	CASSARGGQGTGELFF
NA	TRBV10-1	NA	TRBJ1-1	TGCGCCAGCAGTCCCGGGGTACGGAACACTGAAGCTTTCTTT	CASSPGVRNTEAFF
NA	TRBV7-2	TRBD2	TRBJ2-3	TGTGCCAGCAGCCTTAGCGGGGGCTCAGATACGCAGTATTTT	CASSLSGGSDTQYF
NA	TRBV5-8	NA	TRBJ1-1	TGTGCCAGCAGCCCGGGACTACTTGAAGCTTTCTTT	CASSPGLLEAFF
few	TRBV19	NA	TRBJ1-6	TGTGCCAGCCGGACAGCCTACTATTCAAATTCACCCCTCCACTTT	CASRTAYYSNSPLHF
once	TRBV4-1	NA	TRBJ2-5	TGCGCCAGCAGCCAAGGAGGGAGAAGTAAAGAGACCCAGTACTTC	CASSQGGRSKETQYF
NA	TRBV27	NA	TRBJ2-1	TGTGCCAGCAGTCTCCGACAGGTAGCCAATGAGCAGTTCTTC	CASSLRQVANEQFF
NA	TRBV18	TRBD1	TRBJ2-5	TGTGCCAGCGCCGGACAGGGAGGAGAGACCCAGTACTTC	CASAGQGGETQYF
NA	TRBV12-3/TRBV12-4	NA	TRBJ2-1	TGTGCCAGCAGTCCTAGGGGGGGGGATGAGCAGTTCTTC	CASSPRGGDEQFF
NA	TRBV5-1	NA	TRBJ1-2	TGCGCCAGCAGCTTGGCGGGTAACTATGGCTACACCTTC	CASSLAGNYGYTF
NA	TRBV27	NA	TRBJ2-5	TGTGCCAGCAGTTTTATGGGGAGGAGGGCCCAAGAGACCCAGTACTTC	CASSFMGRRAQETQYF
NA	TRBV11-2	NA	TRBJ2-7	TGTGCCAGCAGCTCTGGACTGAGACCCTACGAGCAGTACTTC	CASSSGLRPYEQYF
NA	TRBV6-5	NA	TRBJ2-3	TGTGCCAGCAGTTACAAGGGGGCCCGGGGGACAGATACGCAGTATTTT	CASSYKGARGTDTQYF
NA	TRBV18	TRBD1	TRBJ2-7	TGTGCCAGCTCACCACCAGACAGGGGGCGAGTAGGGGAGCAGTACTTC	CASSPPDRGRVGEQYF
once	TRBV10-1	NA	TRBJ1-1	TGCGCCAGCAGACCTCCGGGGGGGATATGCACTGAAGCTTTCTTT	CASRPPGGICTEAFF
NA	TRBV5-4	NA	TRBJ2-7	TGTGCCAGCAGCCCCGAACTCCGGTATGGCGAGCAGTACTTC	CASSPELRYGEQYF
NA	TRBV2	TRBD2	TRBJ2-3	TGTGCCAGCACCGGACTAGCGGGGGCAGTTAGCACAGATACGCAGTATTTT	CASTGLAGAVSTDTQYF
NA	TRBV24-1	NA	TRBJ1-1	TGTGCCACCAGTGAAGGGGCTGAAGCTTTCTTT	CATSEGAEAFF
NA	TRBV30	NA	TRBJ2-7	TGTGCCTGGAGCGAGGCGGCCGAGCAGTACTTC	CAWSEAAEQYF
NA	TRBV11-2	NA	TRBJ2-7	TGTGCCAGCAGCTGGGGGGACGGGCAGTACTTC	CASSWGDGQYF
NA	TRBV9	NA	TRBJ2-5	TGTGCCAGCAGCGTATCGGGGTGGGAGACCCAGTACTTC	CASSVSGWETQYF
NA	TRBV15	TRBD2	TRBJ2-1	TGTGCCACCAGCAGAGGAAGACTAGCATCCGCCCCCGGTGAGCAGTTCTTC	CATSRGRLASAPGEQFF
NA	TRBV7-7	NA	TRBJ2-5	TGTGCCAGCAGCTCAGGGGCCGAGACCCAGTACTTC	CASSSGAETQYF
NA	TRBV18	TRBD1	TRBJ1-3	TGTGCCAGCTCACCACCGACAGGGGCTGGAAACACCATATATTTT	CASSPPTGAGNTIYF
NA	TRBV7-6	TRBD1	TRBJ2-1	TGTGCCAGCAGCTTAGCGGTGGGACAGGGGGCGAATGAGCAGTTCTTC	CASSLAVGQGANEQFF
NA	TRBV19	NA	TRBJ1-1	TGTGCCAGTAGGTCTCATCAGGGCAGGGGCAACACTGAAGCTTTCTTT	CASRSHQGRGNTEAFF
NA	TRBV11-2	TRBD2	TRBJ2-3	TGTGCCAGCAGCTTAGGCGGACTAGCGGGGGCAGATACGCAGTATTTT	CASSLGGLAGADTQYF
NA	TRBV3-1/TRBV3-2	NA	TRBJ1-1	TGTGCCAGCAGCCAGATCGAGATGGCCCTACCGGGGACTGAAGCTTTCTTT	CASSQIEMALPGTEAFF
NA	TRBV3-1/TRBV3-2	NA	TRBJ2-1	TGTGCCAGCAGCCCCAGGGGAGGGGGTCTCCTCTACAATGAGCAGTTCTTC	CASSPRGGGLLYNEQFF
NA	TRBV25-1	NA	TRBJ2-3	TGTGCCAGCGGGGGGAGAAGGACCAACACAGATACGCAGTATTTT	CASGGRRTNTDTQYF
once	TRBV3-1/TRBV3-2	TRBD1	TRBJ1-2	TGTGCCAGCAGCCAATTTCTCGGACAGGGAATTGATGGCTACACCTTC	CASSQFLGQGIDGYTF
NA	TRBV7-9	TRBD1	TRBJ2-3	TGTGCCAGCAGCCTCGGACAGGCGACAGATACGCAGTATTTT	CASSLGQATDTQYF
few	TRBV2	TRBD2	TRBJ2-1	TGTGCCAGCAGTCTTGAGCGGGGGGGGTACAATGAGCAGTTCTTC	CASSLERGGYNEQFF